This TCR beta chain appears in the sequencing data of a study of control samples from healthy donors and cancer patients. TCRdb's table, derived via immunoSEQ multiplex PCR, lists solely in-frame clones and lacks some. Of some 100,000 clones listed, approximately 95% are singletons. Per the germline V gene, CDR1 is SEHNR and CDR2 is FQNEAQ (reference sequence). Trimming took off 3 bases at V and 2 bases at J, with 8 bases between the two ends. CDR3 length: 14 amino acids. This sequence originates from a man aged 18 to 29 in good health. Sequencing input: blood. The chain carries TRBV7-9 and TRBJ2-1, with D unresolved. CDR3 DNA sequence: TGTGCCAGCAGCTTCTTAACAGCCTACAATGAGCAGTTCTTC. Translation: CASSFLTAYNEQFF.